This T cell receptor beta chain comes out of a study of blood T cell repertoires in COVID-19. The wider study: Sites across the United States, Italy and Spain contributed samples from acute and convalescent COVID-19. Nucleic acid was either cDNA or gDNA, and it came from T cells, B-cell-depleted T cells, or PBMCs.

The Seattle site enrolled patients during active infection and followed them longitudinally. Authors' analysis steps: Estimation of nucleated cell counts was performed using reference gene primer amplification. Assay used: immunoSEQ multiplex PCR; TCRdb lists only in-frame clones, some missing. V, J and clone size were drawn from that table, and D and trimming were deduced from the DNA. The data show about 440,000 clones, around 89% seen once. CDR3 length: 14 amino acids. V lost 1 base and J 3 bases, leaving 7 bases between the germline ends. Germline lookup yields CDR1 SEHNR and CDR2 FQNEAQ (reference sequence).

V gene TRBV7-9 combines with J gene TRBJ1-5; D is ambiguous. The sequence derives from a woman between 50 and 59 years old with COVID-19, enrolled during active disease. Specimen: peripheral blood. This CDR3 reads CASSLETNNQPQHF. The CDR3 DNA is TGTGCCAGCAGCTTAGAGACAAACAATCAGCCCCAGCATTTT.